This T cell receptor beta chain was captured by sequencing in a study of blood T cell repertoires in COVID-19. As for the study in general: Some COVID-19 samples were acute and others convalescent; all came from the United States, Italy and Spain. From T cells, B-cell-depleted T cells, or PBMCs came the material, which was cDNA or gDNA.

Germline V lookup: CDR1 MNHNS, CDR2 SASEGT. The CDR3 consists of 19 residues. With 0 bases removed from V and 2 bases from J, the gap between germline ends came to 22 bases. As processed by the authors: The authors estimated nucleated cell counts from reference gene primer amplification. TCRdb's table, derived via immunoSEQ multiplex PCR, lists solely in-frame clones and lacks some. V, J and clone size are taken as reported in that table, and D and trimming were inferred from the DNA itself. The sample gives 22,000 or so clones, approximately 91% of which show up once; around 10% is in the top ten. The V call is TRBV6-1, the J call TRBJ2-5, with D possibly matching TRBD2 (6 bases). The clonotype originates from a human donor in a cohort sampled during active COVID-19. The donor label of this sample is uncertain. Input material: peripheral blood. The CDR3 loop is CASSEATLFGGRPQETQYF. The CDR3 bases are TGTGCCAGCAGTGAAGCGACCCTTTTCGGGGGAAGACCTCAAGAGACCCAGTACTTC.